This entry concerns a single TCR beta chain. This record belongs to a study of blood T cell repertoires in COVID-19. Looking at the study overall: Both acute and convalescent COVID-19 samples were obtained from the United States, Italy and Spain.

TCRdb's copy holds only in-frame clones and misses some; the assay was immunoSEQ multiplex PCR. Here the sample spans approximately 150,000 clones, 70% to 90% being singletons. The CDR3 covers 13 residues. With 5 bases removed from V and 1 base from J, the gap between germline ends came to 8 bases. The age range of participants was about 18 to 100 years, with residence in 20 to 25 US areas. Participant reports of clinical history set cohort assignment. The chain joins TRBV12-3 or TRBV12-4 to TRBJ1-1, with D unresolved. This clonotype was sampled from a woman in her 50s with acute COVID-19. Material: PBMCs or T cells enriched from blood (not recorded which). CDR3 residues: CASSAAANTEAFF. DNA of the CDR3: TGTGCCAGCAGTGCGGCGGCGAACACTGAAGCTTTCTTT.